A selection of T cell receptor beta chains follows, all from one sample in a study of OX40 agonist ivuxolimab in advanced cancers. Repertoires were generated with immunoSEQ multiplex PCR, while TCRdb's copy carries only in-frame clones and drops some. The table shows 65,000 or so clones, with 84% occurring only once. The sample in question was CD4+ or CD8+ T cells sorted from blood, obtained in a trial of the OX40 agonist ivuxolimab. These receptors originate from an adult with an advanced solid tumor such as melanoma, head and neck, liver or kidney cancer. The CDR3 runs from the conserved cysteine through the conserved F or W. The D gene is left open where the match is weak. Clone size, where shown, is once, few, many, or a class for clones that have expanded.

>TRBJ2-5|15|.|.|TRBV19
CASSNQGGSQETQYF
TGTGCCAGTAGTAATCAAGGGGGATCCCAAGAGACCCAGTACTTC
>TRBJ1-2|13|few|.|TRBV6-5
CASSYSGEYGYTF
TGTGCCAGCAGTTACTCAGGGGAATATGGCTACACCTTC
>TRBJ2-3|12|.|.|TRBV2
CASSDHRDTQYF
TGTGCCAGCAGTGATCATAGGGATACGCAGTATTTT
>TRBJ2-1|15|.|.|TRBV7-2
CASSLARGAYNEQFF
TGTGCCAGCAGCTTAGCGAGGGGCGCCTACAATGAGCAGTTCTTC
>TRBJ1-1|14|once|.|TRBV5-1
CASSLPDPNTEAFF
TGCGCCAGCAGCTTGCCCGACCCAAACACTGAAGCTTTCTTT
>TRBJ2-5|13|.|.|TRBV18
CASSPSEGETQYF
TGTGCCAGCTCACCATCGGAGGGAGAGACCCAGTACTTC
>TRBJ2-5|13|.|.|TRBV4-3
CASSQNRVQTQYF
TGCGCCAGCAGCCAAAACAGGGTCCAGACCCAGTACTTC
>TRBJ1-2|13|.|.|TRBV7-3
CASSPTIGGSYTF
TGTGCCAGCAGCCCCACCATAGGGGGGAGCTACACCTTC
>TRBJ2-5|15|.|TRBD2|TRBV5-4
CASSSHSGGQETQYF
TGTGCCAGCAGCTCCCATAGCGGGGGGCAAGAGACCCAGTACTTC
>TRBJ2-7|12|few|.|TRBV7-8
CASRPDGYEQYF
TGTGCCAGCAGACCGGACGGGTACGAGCAGTACTTC
>TRBJ1-2|15|.|TRBD1|TRBV5-4
CASSQPGQGVYGYTF
TGTGCCAGCAGCCAACCGGGACAGGGGGTCTATGGCTACACCTTC
>TRBJ1-2|13|few|.|TRBV2
CASSDQSNYGYTF
TGTGCCAGCAGTGATCAGAGTAACTATGGCTACACCTTC
>TRBJ1-2|14|.|.|TRBV5-1
CASSLARTADGYTF
TGCGCCAGCAGCTTGGCCCGGACCGCTGATGGCTACACCTTC
>TRBJ2-7|15|.|TRBD2|TRBV11-3
CASSYSGTSGRGAYF
TGTGCCAGCAGCTACTCCGGGACTAGCGGGAGGGGGGCGTACTTC
>TRBJ2-7|14|.|.|TRBV14
CASSPDYGHYEQYF
TGTGCCAGCAGCCCGGACTACGGACACTACGAGCAGTACTTC
>TRBJ2-3|15|once|.|TRBV2
CASGDQGLSTDTQYF
TGTGCCAGCGGGGATCAGGGTTTGAGCACAGATACGCAGTATTTT
>TRBJ2-3|15|.|.|TRBV7-9
CASSLAEGFTDTQYF
TGTGCCAGCAGCTTAGCGGAGGGCTTCACAGATACGCAGTATTTT
>TRBJ1-1|14|.|.|TRBV25-1
CASRERQANTEAFF
TGTGCCAGCAGAGAACGACAGGCGAACACTGAAGCTTTCTTT
>TRBJ1-5|14|.|.|TRBV5-3
CASSLESGDQPQHF
TGTGCCAGCAGCTTGGAATCAGGGGATCAGCCCCAGCATTTT
>TRBJ2-7|13|.|.|TRBV7-2
CASSSGGAYEQYF
TGTGCCAGCAGTTCCGGCGGGGCCTACGAGCAGTACTTC
>TRBJ2-3|13|few|.|TRBV14
CASSQILTDTQYF
TGTGCCAGCAGCCAAATCTTGACAGATACGCAGTATTTT
>TRBJ2-6|15|.|TRBD1|TRBV6-1
CASSTGASGANVLTF
TGTGCCAGCAGTACAGGGGCGTCGGGGGCCAACGTCCTGACTTTC
>TRBJ1-3|16|.|.|TRBV14
CASSPLGGVSGNTIYF
TGTGCCAGCAGCCCCCTGGGGGGGGTCTCTGGAAACACCATATATTTT
>TRBJ2-5|15|.|TRBD2|TRBV7-9
CARNEHPWLAGTQYF
TGTGCCAGGAACGAACACCCGTGGCTAGCGGGGACCCAGTACTTC
>TRBJ2-5|15|.|.|TRBV5-6
CASSVLDSLRETQYF
TGTGCCAGCAGCGTCTTGGACAGTCTGCGGGAGACCCAGTACTTC
>TRBJ1-6|14|.|.|TRBV2
CATIIGFGNSPLHF
TGTGCCACAATCATCGGGTTTGGCAATTCACCCCTCCACTTT
>TRBJ1-4|15|.|.|TRBV28
CASRPAGTSFRKLFF
TGTGCCAGCAGACCGGCCGGGACATCTTTTAGAAAACTGTTTTTT
>TRBJ2-2|15|.|.|TRBV5-1
CASSLGARFTGELFF
TGCGCCAGCAGCTTAGGGGCCCGGTTCACCGGGGAGCTGTTTTTT
>TRBJ1-2|11|.|.|TRBV6-6
CASSYGDGYTF
TGTGCCAGCAGTTACGGGGATGGCTACACCTTC
>TRBJ2-7|14|.|.|TRBV9
CASSVEGSSYEQYF
TGTGCCAGCAGCGTAGAGGGCAGCTCCTACGAGCAGTACTTC
>TRBJ2-7|14|.|TRBD1|TRBV19
CASTLGTGNYEQYF
TGTGCCAGTACCCTCGGGACAGGGAACTACGAGCAGTACTTC
>TRBJ1-2|14|few|.|TRBV7-2
CASSPQHGGLGYTF
TGTGCCAGCAGCCCCCAACATGGGGGCCTGGGCTACACCTTC
>TRBJ2-2|12|.|.|TRBV27
CASSLSPGELFF
TGTGCCAGCAGTTTATCGCCCGGGGAGCTGTTTTTT
>TRBJ1-1|15|.|TRBD1|TRBV4-1
CASSFRTGLGTEAFF
TGCGCCAGCAGCTTCCGGACAGGGCTTGGGACTGAAGCTTTCTTT
>TRBJ1-6|16|.|.|TRBV5-8
CASSFLAGLRNSPLHF
TGTGCCAGCAGCTTTCTTGCGGGGCTGAGGAATTCACCCCTCCACTTT
>TRBJ2-5|13|.|.|TRBV29-1
CSVGGAGGETQYF
TGCAGCGTGGGCGGGGCAGGGGGAGAGACCCAGTACTTC
>TRBJ2-1|15|.|.|TRBV11-3
CASSLVGGAINEQFF
TGTGCCAGCAGCTTAGTAGGGGGGGCAATCAATGAGCAGTTCTTC
>TRBJ1-2|11|.|TRBD1|TRBV19
CASREGAGYTF
TGTGCCAGTAGGGAGGGGGCTGGCTACACCTTC
>TRBJ2-1|15|.|.|TRBV9
CASSVLGGPYNEQFF
TGTGCCAGCAGCGTACTCGGGGGGCCCTACAATGAGCAGTTCTTC
>TRBJ2-1|14|.|.|TRBV29-1
CSVEGGGSYNEQFF
TGCAGCGTCGAGGGTGGGGGGTCCTACAATGAGCAGTTCTTC
>TRBJ1-3|15|.|TRBD1|TRBV9
CASSSGQGSGNTIYF
TGTGCCAGCAGCTCGGGACAGGGTTCTGGAAACACCATATATTTT
>TRBJ2-3|14|.|.|TRBV29-1
CSVVLAGTADTQYF
TGCAGCGTTGTACTTGCGGGGACCGCAGATACGCAGTATTTT
>TRBJ1-2|15|.|.|TRBV4-3
CASSQAVGTGYGYTF
TGCGCCAGCAGCCAAGCGGTTGGCACTGGCTATGGCTACACCTTC
>TRBJ1-1|13|.|.|TRBV12-5
CASGLYVSTEAFF
TGTGCTAGTGGTTTGTACGTTAGCACTGAAGCTTTCTTT
>TRBJ2-5|14|.|.|TRBV6-1
CASSASNPGETQYF
TGTGCCAGCAGTGCGTCTAACCCTGGGGAGACCCAGTACTTC
>TRBJ1-4|13|once|.|TRBV30
CAWTLSSNEKLFF
TGTGCCTGGACTCTCAGTAGTAATGAAAAACTGTTTTTT
>TRBJ2-6|16|.|TRBD1|TRBV5-5
CASSFGGQAGANVLTF
TGTGCCAGCAGCTTCGGCGGACAGGCTGGGGCCAACGTCCTGACTTTC
>TRBJ1-2|11|few|.|TRBV6-4
CATLSSYGYTF
TGTGCCACCCTTAGCAGCTATGGCTACACCTTC
>TRBJ2-2|15|.|TRBD2|TRBV27
CASSPGLAGIGELFF
TGTGCCAGCAGCCCCGGGCTAGCGGGGATCGGGGAGCTGTTTTTT
>TRBJ2-3|15|.|TRBD2|TRBV6-4
CASSDSGRSADTQYF
TGTGCCAGCAGTGACAGCGGGAGGTCCGCAGATACGCAGTATTTT
>TRBJ2-3|16|.|.|TRBV9
CASSKTQGWAQDTQYF
TGTGCCAGCAGCAAAACCCAGGGTTGGGCCCAAGATACGCAGTATTTT
>TRBJ2-1|15|.|.|TRBV7-9
CASSLRGGMNDEQFF
TGTGCCAGCAGCTTAAGGGGCGGGATGAACGATGAGCAGTTCTTC